This passage covers 27 T cell receptor beta chains from one sample sequenced in a study of blood T cell repertoires in COVID-19. The repertoire was sequenced with immunoSEQ multiplex PCR; TCRdb's copy has only in-frame clones and lacks some. The sample holds around 260,000 clones, about 89% seen once. Sequenced material: peripheral blood. All receptors derive from a woman under 40 with COVID-19, enrolled during active disease.

The gene calls are TRBV24-1 and TRBJ2-5; D is perhaps TRBD2 (6 bases). CDR1 and CDR2 (germline): KGHDR, SFDVKD. There are 16 residues in the CDR3. Trimming stripped 0 bases from V and 1 base from J, with 11 bases between. DNA of the CDR3: TGTGCCACCAGTGATTTGAGGGCCGGGAGCCAAGAGACCCAGTACTTC. Its protein is CATSDLRAGSQETQYF.

In DNA, the CDR3 is TGTGCCTGGAGTAGGGGGCGCTCTGACTATGGCTACACCTTC. Translated, it gives CAWSRGRSDYGYTF. The gene calls are TRBV30 and TRBJ1-2, with 7 bases fitting TRBD1. Germline assignment: CDR1 GTSNPN and CDR2 SVGIG (reference sequence). The trim removed 2 bases at V and 3 bases at J, leaving 6 bases unmatched. The length of the CDR3 is 14 residues.

The CDR3 coding sequence is TGCGCCAGCAGCCAAGTGCGGGGTAACTATGGCTACACCTTC. Its protein product is CASSQVRGNYGYTF. The rearrangement joins TRBV4-1 to TRBJ1-2; no clear D. From germline, CDR1 is MGHRA and CDR2 YSYEKL. The CDR3 consists of 14 residues. Trimming pared 1 base from V and 1 base from J, leaving 7 bases between.

The chain links TRBV7-2 to TRBJ1-2; D ambiguous. Germline assignment: CDR1 SGHTA and CDR2 FQGNSA. V was pared by 6 bases and J by 0 bases, with 11 bases between. The CDR3 is 14 amino acids. DNA for the CDR3: TGTGCCAGCAGTGGAGGTATTACTAACTATGGCTACACCTTC. Amino acid sequence: CASSGGITNYGYTF.

With respect to this clone: Sequence at one end of the junction differs from germline and may be a read error. The chain is built from TRBV6-1 and TRBJ1-5; tentative D call: TRBD1 (5 bases). Germline-derived CDR1 and CDR2 are MNHNS and SASEGT. The CDR3 has 15 residues. The CDR3 nucleotides are TGTGCCAGCAGTGAATTAGGTATTGCAGGGTCCTTTGAAAATTTT. It codes for CASSELGIAGSFENF.

The gene calls are TRBV28 and TRBJ1-3; weak D call: TRBD1 (6 bases). Germline V gene sequence: CDR1 MDHEN, CDR2 SYDVKM. This CDR3 comprises 15 residues. Trimming took 5 bases from V and 1 from J, leaving 12 bases between them. CDR3: CASSPPTGSGNTIYF. CDR3 bases: TGTGCCAGCAGTCCACCTACAGGGTCTGGAAACACCATATATTTT.

This clone was recorded a few times. The CDR3 DNA sequence: TGTGCCAGCAACGACAGGCGCCGGTCTCTAAATGAGCAGTTCTTC. This translates into CASNDRRRSLNEQFF. This rearrangement joins TRBV7-8 to TRBJ2-1; TRBD1 is a possible D gene (6 bases). V shed 7 bases and J shed 7 bases, with 20 bases lying between them. This CDR3 is built from 15 residues. Germline V gives CDR1 SGHVS, CDR2 FQNEAQ.

The chain employs TRBV11-3 and TRBJ2-5; D not resolved. Trimming removed 1 base from V and 5 bases from J, with 20 bases in between. Germline loops: CDR1 SGHNT, CDR2 YENEEA. CDR3 length: 17 residues. CDR3 nucleotides: TGTGCCAGCAGCTTAGGGTCGCGGCTACTCGCCGACGAGACCCAGTACTTC. It codes for CASSLGSRLLADETQYF.

The rearrangement uses TRBV6-5 and TRBJ1-2; 7 positions agree with TRBD1. The junction had 5 bases not matched to a gene; V was cut back by 6 bases and J by 4 bases. The CDR3 loop spans 13 amino acids. Germline V gene sequence: CDR1 MNHEY, CDR2 SVGAGI. The CDR3 coding sequence is TGTGCCAGCAGACTGACAGGGAGCTATGGCTACACCTTC. Amino acids: CASRLTGSYGYTF.

V is TRBV7-2 and J is TRBJ2-7, with D perhaps TRBD2 (5 bases). Trimming pared 6 bases from V and 0 bases from J, leaving 18 bases between. This CDR3 spans 16 amino acids. Per the germline V gene, CDR1 is SGHTA and CDR2 is FQGNSA. CDR3 residues: CASSSHPTRPSYEQYF. The CDR3, as DNA: TGTGCCAGCAGTTCTCATCCAACTAGGCCCTCCTACGAGCAGTACTTC.

The chain joins TRBV19 to TRBJ2-3; TRBD2 matches at 9 bases. Per the germline V gene, CDR1 is LNHDA and CDR2 is SQIVND (reference sequence). V was clipped by 3 bases and J by 4 bases; unmatched bases: 5. The CDR3 covers 15 residues. The CDR3 DNA sequence: TGTGCCAGTAGTATTTGGCGGGAGGGCCCAGATACGCAGTATTTT. It is translated as CASSIWREGPDTQYF.

This clone has only one observation. The V and J genes are TRBV30 and TRBJ1-5; maybe TRBD1 (6 bases). The V gene lost 1 base and the J gene lost 6 bases, with 16 bases spanning the gap. This CDR3 has 15 amino acids. Germline V gives CDR1 GTSNPN, CDR2 SVGIG (reference sequence). This CDR3 reads CAWSAETGLGQPQHF. In DNA, the CDR3 is TGTGCCTGGAGTGCGGAGACAGGCTTGGGTCAGCCCCAGCATTTT.

J is TRBJ1-4 and V is TRBV30; a weak D match, TRBD1 (5 bases). V was trimmed by 3 bases and J by 6 bases, leaving 14 bases between them. The CDR3 sequence is 14 residues long. Germline V gene lookup returns CDR1 GTSNPN and CDR2 SVGIG (reference sequence). In nucleotides, the CDR3 is TGTGCCTGGAGGGGCGGGACTCACCATGAAAAACTGTTTTTT. It is translated as CAWRGGTHHEKLFF.

This clone was observed a handful of times. The chain joins TRBV5-1 to TRBJ1-2; maybe TRBD1 (6 bases). The CDR3 extends over 13 amino acids. V was pared by 4 bases and J by 2 bases, with 9 bases between. Germline V CDR1 and CDR2: SGHRS, YFSETQ. The chain's CDR3 is CASSPGQNYGYTF. The DNA of the CDR3 is TGCGCCAGCAGCCCTGGACAGAACTATGGCTACACCTTC.

Only one count was recorded for this clone. Other DNA sequences from this sample encode an identical CDR3 as well. The rearrangement uses TRBV30 and TRBJ2-3; 11 bases align to TRBD2. Unmatched junction bases numbered 2, after V lost 0 bases and J lost 3 bases. Germline lookup yields CDR1 GTSNPN and CDR2 SVGIG (reference sequence). The CDR3 has 15 residues. This CDR3 is CAWSVLAGATDTQYF. CDR3 nucleotides: TGTGCCTGGAGTGTACTAGCGGGAGCAACAGATACGCAGTATTTT.

The V call is TRBV5-8, the J call TRBJ2-2; TRBD2 aligns across 14 bases. The CDR3 extends over 17 amino acids. Looked up from germline, CDR1 is SGHTS and CDR2 is YDEGEE. V was clipped by 0 bases and J by 8 bases; unmatched bases: 6. CDR3 amino acids: CASSLAAGLAGAGELFF. In nucleotides, the CDR3 is TGTGCCAGCAGCTTGGCCGCGGGACTAGCGGGAGCTGGGGAGCTGTTTTTT.

This chain connects TRBV2 to TRBJ1-1, with D maybe TRBD1 (5 bases). The CDR3 consists of 13 residues. Trimming removed 7 bases at V and 1 base at J, with 10 bases between. Germline V gene sequence: CDR1 SNHLY, CDR2 FYNNEI. The CDR3, as DNA: TGTGCCAGCATGGTAAGGGGGAACACTGAAGCTTTCTTT. Its translation: CASMVRGNTEAFF. The full variable domain, rest sourced from reference TRBV2 and TRBJ1-1, is EPEVTQTPSHQVTQMGQEVILRCVPISNHLYFYWYRQILGQKVEFLVSFYNNEISEKSEIFDDQFSVERPDGSNFTLKIRSTKLEDSAMYFCASMVRGNTEAFFGQGTRLTVV.

CDR3: CAIGTSPYEQYF. In DNA form, the CDR3 reads TGTGCCATCGGGACTAGTCCCTACGAGCAGTACTTC. The chain employs TRBV30 and TRBJ2-7; TRBD2 agrees at 8 bases. Germline loops: CDR1 GTSNPN, CDR2 SVGIG (reference sequence). The V gene end was trimmed by 8 bases and the J gene end by 2 bases; junction bases not matched to a gene: 5. This CDR3 has 12 residues.

The rearrangement links TRBV9 to TRBJ2-3; possibly TRBD2 for D (5 bases). CDR3 length: 15 residues. V was shortened by 0 bases and J by 2 bases, with 10 bases between the two germline ends. CDR1 SGDLS and CDR2 YYNGEE come from the germline V gene. The CDR3 bases are TGTGCCAGCAGCGTAGCTAGCTACCACACAGATACGCAGTATTTT. It encodes CASSVASYHTDTQYF.

The rearrangement links TRBV14 to TRBJ1-1; 8 bases fit TRBD1. The CDR3 covers 13 residues. Per germline, CDR1 SGHDN and CDR2 FVKESK. V was pared by 4 bases and J by 5 bases, with 3 bases of the junction left unmatched. This CDR3 reads CASSRTGRTEAFF. DNA of the CDR3: TGTGCCAGCAGCCGGACAGGGAGAACTGAAGCTTTCTTT.

The CDR3 loop reads CASSLSGTYNEQFF. The CDR3 region has the DNA TGTGCCAGCAGTTTGTCGGGAACCTACAATGAGCAGTTCTTC. The V gene is TRBV6-1, the J gene TRBJ2-1; D may be TRBD2 (5 bases). Per germline, CDR1 MNHNS and CDR2 SASEGT. The V and J ends lost 5 bases and 2 bases respectively, with 10 bases between them. The CDR3 loop spans 14 amino acids.

The chain employs TRBV2 and TRBJ2-1, with D hard to call. This CDR3 has 14 amino acids. Per germline, CDR1 SNHLY and CDR2 FYNNEI. Trimming left V 2 bases short and J 9 bases short, with 14 bases between. CDR3 nucleotides: TGTGCCAGCAGTGAAATTTCCGGGTTTCGTGAGCAGTTCTTC. Translation: CASSEISGFREQFF.

The chain uses TRBV6-5 and TRBJ2-2, with 13 bases identical to TRBD2. This CDR3 is built from 15 residues. The trim removed 8 bases at V and 5 bases at J, leaving 5 bases unmatched. Germline CDR1 reads MNHEY; CDR2 reads SVGAGI. CDR3 sequence: CASGTSGKGTGELFF. CDR3 nucleotides: TGTGCCAGCGGGACTAGCGGGAAAGGGACCGGGGAGCTGTTTTTT.

The V and J genes are TRBV29-1 and TRBJ1-1; the D gene is possibly TRBD1 (5 bases). This CDR3 has 12 amino acids. CDR1 SQVTM and CDR2 ANQGSEA come from the germline V gene. V gave up 6 bases and J gave up 5 bases, with 13 bases separating them. The chain's CDR3 is CSVGYQGTEAFF. The DNA for the CDR3 is TGCAGCGTGGGCTATCAGGGTACTGAAGCTTTCTTT. Full variable domain (rest looked up from reference TRBV29-1 and TRBJ1-1): SAVISQKPSRDICQRGTSLTIQCQVDSQVTMMFWYRQQPGQSLTLIATANQGSEATYESGFVIDKFPISRPNLTFSTLTVSNMSPEDSSIYLCSVGYQGTEAFFGQGTRLTVV.

The chain carries TRBV6-5 and TRBJ1-4, with 9 bases that match TRBD1. The length of the CDR3 is 14 residues. V trimming: 4 bases; J trimming: 7 bases; junction bases outside the gene matches: 4. Germline CDR1 and CDR2: MNHEY and SVGAGI. CDR3 residues: CASSSDRGGEKLFF. The CDR3 coding sequence is TGTGCCAGCAGTTCGGACAGGGGAGGTGAAAAACTGTTTTTT.

V gene TRBV6-6 combines with J gene TRBJ2-1, with D possibly being TRBD1 (9 bases). This CDR3 is built from 19 residues. Per the germline V gene, CDR1 is MNHNY and CDR2 is SVGAGI (reference sequence). The V end lost 5 bases, the J end lost 2 bases, and 25 bases lay between the germline ends. The CDR3 nucleotides are TGTGCCAGCAGTCCATGGACAGGGGAGCGGGAGTTAACCTACAATGAGCAGTTCTTC. Translating it yields CASSPWTGERELTYNEQFF.

The genes are TRBV19 and TRBJ1-1; TRBD1 might be the D (5 bases). The ends were cut back, 0 bases at V and 1 base at J, with 6 bases in the middle. The CDR3 sequence is 14 residues long. The germline V gene has CDR1 LNHDA and CDR2 SQIVND (reference sequence). CDR3 coding DNA: TGTGCCAGTAGTATAGAGCAGGGGAACACTGAAGCTTTCTTT. It encodes CASSIEQGNTEAFF.